This TCR beta chain stems from a study of spatial heterogeneity in lung cancer. Time point in this sample: sample taken at primary tumor resection. No cell sorting; template was whole RNA from tumor, lung tissue or PBMC. There were 65 or so donors, all of them untreated patients with early-stage non-small cell lung cancer. The V and J ends lost 5 bases and 7 bases respectively, with 6 bases between them. CDR3 length: 11 amino acids. The germline gives CDR1 SGHTA, CDR2 FQGNSA. TCRdb recomputed calls from the 5' RACE reads with MiXCR, one row per CDR3 protein. The profile shows about 45,000 distinct CDR3 sequences, about 13% of them singletons. This clonotype showed up just a few times.

The sample here was PBMCs, taken at surgery. The sequence was collected from a male donor with early-stage non-small cell lung cancer. The chain couples TRBV7-2 to TRBJ2-1; D gene uncertain. The CDR3 nucleotides read TGTGCCAGCAGCCCGAGGAATGAGCAGTTCTTC. Translation gives CASSPRNEQFF. Variable domain in full (rest from reference TRBV7-2 and TRBJ2-1): GAGVSQSPSNKVTEKGKDVELRCDPISGHTALYWYRQSLGQGLEFLIYFQGNSAPDKSGLPSDRFSAERTGGSVSTLTIQRTQQEDSAVYLCASSPRNEQFFGPGTRLTVL.